This T cell receptor beta chain was found in a study of CD8+ T cells in alopecia areata. Concerning this clone itself: The antigen remains unidentified.

Study-level findings and limits: There were also resident alphabeta T cells of normal skin sequenced in scalp samples.

Extraction and reverse transcription of RNA yielded cDNA as the sequencing template. TCRdb keeps only in-frame clones here, not all; method: immunoSEQ multiplex PCR. The sample carries fewer than 150,000 clones, around 64% recorded once. Trimming stripped 0 bases from V and 0 bases from J, with 7 bases between. The CDR3 runs to 16 residues. Germline-derived CDR1 and CDR2 are SGHRS and YFSETQ. This TCR came from a human donor in good health. The chain is built from TRBV5-1 and TRBJ1-6; no clear D. The sequenced sample was CD4+ T cells sorted from blood. The CDR3 nucleotides read TGCGCCAGCAGCTTGGACGTCAACTCCTATAATTCACCCCTCCACTTT. Its translation is CASSLDVNSYNSPLHF.